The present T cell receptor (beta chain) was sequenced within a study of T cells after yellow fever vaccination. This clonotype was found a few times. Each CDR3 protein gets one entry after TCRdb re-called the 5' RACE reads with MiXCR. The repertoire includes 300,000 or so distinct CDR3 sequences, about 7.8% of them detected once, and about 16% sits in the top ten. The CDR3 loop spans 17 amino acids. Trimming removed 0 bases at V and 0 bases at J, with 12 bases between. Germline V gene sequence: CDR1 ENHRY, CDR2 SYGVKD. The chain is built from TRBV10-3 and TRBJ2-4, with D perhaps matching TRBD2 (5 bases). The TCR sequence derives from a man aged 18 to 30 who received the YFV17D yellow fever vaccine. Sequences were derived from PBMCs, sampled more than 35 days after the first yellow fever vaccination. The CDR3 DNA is TGTGCCATCAGTGAGTCTGCGGGTAGACTAGCCAAAAACATTCAGTACTTC. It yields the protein CAISESAGRLAKNIQYF.